This T cell receptor (beta chain) was identified during a study of T cell repertoires in cytomegalovirus infection (dated by TCRdb to about 2019). The study in broad terms: Donor HLA type was relevant to the analysis, because carriage of CMV infection together with the matching HLA type was indicated by public TCR beta signatures. What the study reported, not specific to this receptor: The ex vivo response was dominated by HLA-C-restricted CMV-specific TCR beta clonotypes, which also provided the single most frequent clonotype in two of eight donors. In both this cohort and an independent cohort of several hundred donors, the cumulative frequency of public TCR beta family members distinguished carriers of CMV infection plus the relevant HLA type.

The sequencing machine was an Illumina HiSeq 1500. TCRdb reran the public reads through fastp at Q25 and MiXCR, keeping productive beta chains. One record per CDR3 amino acid sequence lists the most common genes and DNA. Counted in this sample were about 100,000 distinct CDR3 sequences; roughly a quarter of them appeared once. The ten largest clonotypes hold 39% of the sample. The CDR3 has 14 amino acids, counting the end cysteine and phenylalanine. Only the CDR3 DNA stays, 42 bases, in frame from base 1. V and J are truncated by 6 bases and 4 bases respectively, leaving an intervening sequence of 17 bases. CDR1 and CDR2 were assigned from the germline V gene (reference sequence) as DFQATT and SNEGSKA. Of note for this clonotype: The target of this receptor is not known. No much larger clonotype is one base removed from it; base qualities were not supplied.

The V and J segments used are TRBV20-1 and TRBJ2-3; matching of 6 bases hints at TRBD2 as the D gene. This clonotype was obtained from a human donor in good health (CMV status not recorded). Some clones in this sample may be carry-over from other donors' samples. Sample: CD8+ T cells from PBMCs. The CDR3 region: CSAKNRESADTQYF. The DNA is as follows: TGCAGTGCCAAGAACCGGGAGAGCGCAGATACGCAGTATTTT.